A selection of T cell receptor beta chains follows, all from one sample in a study of regulatory T cells in long-lasting Graves disease. MiXCR was run by TCRdb on the multiplex PCR reads, yielding one entry per CDR3 protein. The sample lists 350,000 to 500,000 distinct CDR3 sequences, under 25% seen once, with over 11% in the top ten. The sample here was peripheral blood mononuclear cells (PBMCs), taken when the disease was refractory, from a patient treated with antithyroid drugs. These receptors all stem from a female donor with Graves disease. The CDR3 runs from the conserved cysteine through the conserved F or W. The D gene is left open where the match is weak. Clone size is not always given. Where it is, it says once, few, many or a class for expanded clones.

>-|TRBV9|few|TRBJ2-7
TGTGCCAGCAGTACTACAGGGTCCGACTACGAGCAGTACTTC
CASSTTGSDYEQYF
>-|TRBV11-1|many|TRBJ2-7
TGTGCCAGCAGCACGGGACCCCTGTCCTACGAGCAGTACTTC
CASSTGPLSYEQYF
>TRBD2|TRBV28|-|TRBJ2-1
TGTGCCAGCAGTCACGGGGGAGGGCCCCGAGGATCCTACAATGAGCAGTTCTTC
CASSHGGGPRGSYNEQFF
>-|TRBV11-2|few|TRBJ2-7
TGTGCCAGCAGCTTTCGGGAGACCTACGAGCAGTACTTC
CASSFRETYEQYF
>TRBD2|TRBV20-1|-|TRBJ2-5
TGCAGTGCTATCTCAATAGCGGGAGAGGGGACCCAGTACTTC
CSAISIAGEGTQYF
>-|TRBV7-2|-|TRBJ2-7
TGTGCCAGCACCCCTGGGGGTTTCGAGCAGTACTTC
CASTPGGFEQYF
>-|TRBV2|many|TRBJ2-7
TGTGCCAGCAGTTACGCAGCATCCTACGAGCAGTACTTC
CASSYAASYEQYF
>-|TRBV28|many|TRBJ2-4
TGTGCCAGCGGGCGGGACCGACTAGCCAAAAACATTCAGTACTTC
CASGRDRLAKNIQYF
>-|TRBV3-1|few|TRBJ2-1
TGTGCCAGCAGCCATCGTCAAACACCGTACAATGAGCAGTTCTTC
CASSHRQTPYNEQFF
>-|TRBV5-8|few|TRBJ2-2
TGTGCCAGCAGCTTGGGCACAGGACCCGGGGAGCTGTTTTTT
CASSLGTGPGELFF
>-|TRBV11-2|many|TRBJ1-4
TGTGCCAGCAGCCCCAGACAGGACGGAAAACTGTTTTTT
CASSPRQDGKLFF
>-|TRBV12-3/TRBV12-4|many|TRBJ2-2
TGTGCCAGCGAGGGTAGCGTGACGAACACCGGGGAGCTGTTTTTT
CASEGSVTNTGELFF
>-|TRBV27|-|TRBJ2-6
TGTGCCAGCAGCGGTTTCTCTGGGGCCAACGTCCTGACTTTC
CASSGFSGANVLTF
>TRBD2|TRBV12-3/TRBV12-4|many|TRBJ2-7
TGTGCCAGCAGAAACCTAGCGGGAGTCTCCTACGAGCAGTACTTC
CASRNLAGVSYEQYF
>-|TRBV2|few|TRBJ2-1
TGTGCCACATCCACCGGGGACAAGCAGTTCTTC
CATSTGDKQFF
>-|TRBV2|many|TRBJ1-2
TGTGCCAGCAGTGAAGAGGGGATCCCCTATGGCTACACCTTC
CASSEEGIPYGYTF
>-|TRBV20-1|many|TRBJ1-4
TGCAGTGCTACCACAGGGTATAATGAAAAACTGTTTTTT
CSATTGYNEKLFF
>TRBD1|TRBV6-2/TRBV6-3|few|TRBJ1-6
TGTGCCAGCAGAAAGGGGGCAGCCGGGGAACCCCTCCACTTT
CASRKGAAGEPLHF
>TRBD1|TRBV6-5|many|TRBJ1-3
TGTGCCAGCAGTTACAAACAGGGGAGCTCTGGAAACACCATATATTTT
CASSYKQGSSGNTIYF
>-|TRBV4-1|-|TRBJ2-6
TGCGCCAGCAGCCAAGAGCCTGTTGGGGCCAACGTCCTGACTTTC
CASSQEPVGANVLTF
>TRBD1|TRBV28|many|TRBJ2-2
TGTGCCAGCCTCGGGACAGACAACACCGGGGAGCTGTTTTTT
CASLGTDNTGELFF
>TRBD1|TRBV5-1|few|TRBJ2-7
TGCGCCAGCAGCGGGACAGGGGGCGCGTTAGGAGAGCAGTACTTC
CASSGTGGALGEQYF
>TRBD2|TRBV3-1|few|TRBJ2-7
TGTGCCAGCAGCCAAGGGGTCCCTTCTAGCGGCCTAGACTTC
CASSQGVPSSGLDF
>-|TRBV28|many|TRBJ2-1
TGTGCCAGCAGTCTACTAAACACCGAGCCCTACAATGAGCAGTTCTTC
CASSLLNTEPYNEQFF
>TRBD2|TRBV12-5|many|TRBJ2-5
TGTGCTAGTGGTACCTTCTTAGCGGGAGGGGAAGAGACCCAGTACTTC
CASGTFLAGGEETQYF
>TRBD2|TRBV5-1|few|TRBJ2-2
TGCGCCAGCACGGGCATACTCTCCAACGGGAGGGCCGGAGGGGAGCTGTTTTTT
CASTGILSNGRAGGELFF
>TRBD1|TRBV12-3/TRBV12-4|many|TRBJ2-7
TGTGCCAGCAGACCCAGTTGGGACAGCTACGAGCAGTACTTC
CASRPSWDSYEQYF
>-|TRBV12-3/TRBV12-4|many|TRBJ1-1
TGTGCCAGCAGTTCACTCCGGACGGCTGAAGCTTTCTTT
CASSSLRTAEAFF
>-|TRBV19|-|TRBJ1-3
TGTGCCAGTAGTATCACAGCGATGGGTGGAAACACCATATATTTT
CASSITAMGGNTIYF
>-|TRBV4-1|-|TRBJ1-1
TGCGCCAGCAGCCAAGAGACCGGAAACACTGAAGCTTTCTTT
CASSQETGNTEAFF
>TRBD1|TRBV28|many|TRBJ1-2
TGTGCCAGCAGGCAGGGGGCGCTTTATGGCTACACCTTC
CASRQGALYGYTF
>-|TRBV7-9|few|TRBJ2-7
TGTGCCAGCAGCTTAGCAAGAGGGGGGTACTACGAGCAGTACTTC
CASSLARGGYYEQYF
>-|TRBV5-6|-|TRBJ1-1
TGTGCCAGCAGCTTGAATATGGACCCGCGTATCGTCGCTGAAGCTTTCTTT
CASSLNMDPRIVAEAFF
>-|TRBV20-1|-|TRBJ2-1
TGCAGTGCTTCTTCATCAGGGGTATCTACTAGCTCCTACAATGAGCAGTTCTTC
CSASSSGVSTSSYNEQFF
>TRBD2|TRBV28|-|TRBJ2-5
TGTGCCAGCAGTTTTGGTCTAGCGGGAGTAGGGACCCAGTACTTC
CASSFGLAGVGTQYF
>-|TRBV5-1|once|TRBJ2-1
TGCGCCAGCAGCTTGGCCGGGGGTGGAACAACCTACAATGAGCAGTTCTTC
CASSLAGGGTTYNEQFF
>-|TRBV25-1|-|TRBJ2-6
TGTGCCAGCAGTGACGCGACTGGCGGGGCCAACGTCCTGACTTTC
CASSDATGGANVLTF
>TRBD2|TRBV10-2|many|TRBJ2-7
TGCGCCAGCGGATCGGGTCTAGCGGGAGAGCAGCAGTACTTC
CASGSGLAGEQQYF
>TRBD2|TRBV12-3/TRBV12-4|-|TRBJ2-3
TGTGCCAGCACCATGTCGGGGGGGCCTAGCACAGATACGCAGTATTTT
CASTMSGGPSTDTQYF
>TRBD1|TRBV2|many|TRBJ1-5
TGTGCCAGCATTGGACAGGGAAATCAGCCCCAGCATTTT
CASIGQGNQPQHF
>-|TRBV19|-|TRBJ2-2
TGTGCCAGTAGTATTGGCTCACATTGGGAGAGCGGGGAGCTGTTTTTT
CASSIGSHWESGELFF
>-|TRBV11-2|many|TRBJ1-6
TGTGCCAGCAGCTTAGGAGGGCTCGGGTCACCCCTCCACTTT
CASSLGGLGSPLHF
>-|TRBV12-3/TRBV12-4|-|TRBJ2-3
TGTGCCAGCAGCCCCGGACATTCTGGCACAGATACGCAGTATTTT
CASSPGHSGTDTQYF
>TRBD2|TRBV6-5|many|TRBJ2-7
TGTGCCAGCAGTTACTCGTATAGCGGGTTCAGCTCCTACGAGCAGTACTTC
CASSYSYSGFSSYEQYF
>TRBD1|TRBV28|many|TRBJ2-7
TGTGCCAGCAGTTTACGGACAGGGGGCGATGAGCAGTACTTC
CASSLRTGGDEQYF
>-|TRBV11-2|-|TRBJ1-5
TGTGCCAGCAGCTTAGCGGACAGCCAAAATCAGCCCCAGCATTTT
CASSLADSQNQPQHF
>-|TRBV7-9|-|TRBJ2-7
TGTGCCAGCAGCCCCAAGGGTGGGGCCTCGGGTCGCCTCGAGCAGTACTTC
CASSPKGGASGRLEQYF
>-|TRBV20-1|-|TRBJ2-7
TGCAGTGCTGCCCGTCAAGAGGGCTCCTACGAGCAGTACTTC
CSAARQEGSYEQYF
>TRBD2|TRBV5-4|many|TRBJ2-5
TGTGCCAGCAGCTCTACTAGCGCCCCAGGGACCCAGTACTTC
CASSSTSAPGTQYF
>-|TRBV12-3/TRBV12-4|many|TRBJ2-2
TGTGCCATCAATAGCGACACCGGGGAGCTGTTTTTT
CAINSDTGELFF
>TRBD2|TRBV9|-|TRBJ2-1
TGTGCCAGCAGCGTAGGAAAACTAGCGCCCAATGAGCAGTTCTTC
CASSVGKLAPNEQFF
>TRBD2|TRBV5-4|-|TRBJ2-2
TGTGCCAGCAGCTACGGGACTATGAACACCGGGGAGCTGTTTTTT
CASSYGTMNTGELFF
>-|TRBV3-1|-|TRBJ1-2
TGTGCCAGCAGCCCGGACGGGGCACTTTATGGCTACACCTTC
CASSPDGALYGYTF
>TRBD2|TRBV20-1|-|TRBJ2-7
TGCAGTGCTAGAGTCAGTACTAGCGCTCGGTTCGAGCAGTACTTC
CSARVSTSARFEQYF
>-|TRBV19|few|TRBJ1-1
TGTGCCAGTAGTATAGATGGGTCTCAACCGCGGAACACTGAAGCTTTCTTT
CASSIDGSQPRNTEAFF